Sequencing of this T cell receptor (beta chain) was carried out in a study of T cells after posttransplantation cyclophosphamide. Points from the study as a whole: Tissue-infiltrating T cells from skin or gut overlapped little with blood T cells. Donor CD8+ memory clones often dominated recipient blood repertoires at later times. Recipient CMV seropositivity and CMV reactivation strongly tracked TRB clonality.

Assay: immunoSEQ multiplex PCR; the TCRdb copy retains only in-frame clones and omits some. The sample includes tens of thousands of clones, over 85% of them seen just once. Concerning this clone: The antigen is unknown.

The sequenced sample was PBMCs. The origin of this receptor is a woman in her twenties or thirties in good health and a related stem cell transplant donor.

CDR3 nucleotide sequence: TGTGCCAGCAATGCGGTCGAAGAGACCCAGTACTTC. This codes for CASNAVEETQYF. The J gene is TRBJ2-5, the V gene TRBV2, with D uncertain. This CDR3 comprises 12 residues. Trimming took off 7 bases at V and 3 bases at J, with 9 bases between the two ends. In germline, CDR1 is SNHLY, CDR2 FYNNEI. Full variable domain (rest looked up from reference TRBV2 and TRBJ2-5): EPEVTQTPSHQVTQMGQEVILRCVPISNHLYFYWYRQILGQKVEFLVSFYNNEISEKSEIFDDQFSVERPDGSNFTLKIRSTKLEDSAMYFCASNAVEETQYFGPGTRLLVL.